This T cell receptor (beta chain) was sequenced in a study of response to subunit inactivated influenza vaccine. V lost 5 bases and J lost 3; bases outside the gene matches: 5. The germline V gene encodes CDR1 SGHTA and CDR2 FQGTGA. The CDR3 contains 15 residues. TCRdb re-called the RT-PCR reads through MiXCR, storing one row per CDR3 protein. The repertoire holds roughly 150,000 distinct CDR3 sequences, with 11% as singletons. Notes on the study in general: After each seasonal influenza vaccination, few new T cells are recruited, the authors suggested.

This clonotype was observed a handful of times. Its antigen remains unknown. The chain joins TRBV7-3 to TRBJ2-1; 9 bases map to TRBD1. The sequence derives from a man between 50 and 59 years old who received an inactivated influenza vaccine. The material was non-naive T cells sorted from PBMCs, obtained about 40 days after vaccination. The CDR3 coding sequence is TGTGCCAGCAGCCGGGGGACAGGGAACTACAATGAGCAGTTCTTC. Amino acids: CASSRGTGNYNEQFF.